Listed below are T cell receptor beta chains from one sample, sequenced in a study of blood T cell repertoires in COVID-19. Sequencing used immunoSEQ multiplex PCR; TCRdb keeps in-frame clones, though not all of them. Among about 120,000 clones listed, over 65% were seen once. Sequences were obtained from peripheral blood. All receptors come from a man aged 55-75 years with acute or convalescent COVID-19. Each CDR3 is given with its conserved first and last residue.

CASSAAFRGKETQYF	TRBJ2-5	TRBV7-2	15
CASSPQGASYNEQFF	TRBJ2-1	TRBV10-1	15
CASSLPPGANVLTF	TRBJ2-6	TRBV5-6	14
CASRERVGDEKLFF	TRBJ1-4	TRBV28	14
CASSPRGVDTGELFF	TRBJ2-2	TRBV9	15
CAWSVVGGRAENEQFF	TRBJ2-1	TRBV30	16
CASSLGQYYEQYF	TRBJ2-7	TRBV7-7	13
CAIRDRKETQYF	TRBJ2-5	TRBV24-1	12
CASSASDRANTQYF	TRBJ2-3	TRBV5-6	14
CASSSRQGPSYEQYF	TRBJ2-7	TRBV5-1	15
CASSYSVFRGYGYTF	TRBJ1-2	TRBV6-5	15
CASGRGSSNTEAFF	TRBJ1-1	TRBV6-6	14
CASSILFGTTYNEQFF	TRBJ2-1	TRBV19	16
CASSTTGRELFF	TRBJ2-2	TRBV27	12
CASSVSDRTNEKLFF	TRBJ1-4	TRBV9	15